The following is a T cell receptor (beta chain) sequence with its context. This sample is part of a study of OX40 agonist ivuxolimab in advanced cancers. Study information: An anti-OX40 (CD134) antibody with agonistic activity, ivuxolimab, was administered to patients.

Profiling relied on immunoSEQ multiplex PCR, and the TCRdb table lists in-frame clones only, not all of them. The table has fewer than 100,000 clones, 85% to 90% seen once. This CDR3 has 14 residues. V gave up 3 bases and J gave up 5 bases; unmatched junction bases: 5. Germline V gives CDR1 SEHNR, CDR2 FQNEAQ (reference sequence). The sample consisted of CD4+ or CD8+ T cells sorted from blood, taken in a trial of the OX40 agonist ivuxolimab. The rearrangement links TRBV7-9 to TRBJ1-1; the match to TRBD1 covers 8 bases. The clonotype comes from an adult with an advanced solid tumor such as melanoma, head and neck, liver or kidney cancer. CDR3 residues: CASSFAGGKTEAFF. The CDR3 nucleotides are TGTGCCAGCAGCTTCGCAGGGGGCAAAACTGAAGCTTTCTTT.